This note documents a single T cell receptor beta chain sequence. It was with 60 Vbeta and 13 Jbeta primers that the PCR ran. The protocol was immunoSEQ multiplex PCR, while the TCRdb copy is restricted to in-frame clones and leaves out a portion. Here the sample spans some 190,000 clones, 81% being singletons. Germline V gives CDR1 MNHEY, CDR2 SMNVEV (reference sequence). V lost 1 base and J 3 bases, leaving 13 bases between the germline ends. The CDR3 extends over 16 amino acids. The entry originates in a study of cytomegalovirus exposure and HLA in healthy donors. Donors consisted of healthy bone marrow donors.

This TCR was sampled from a man between 18 and 29 years old in good health and CMV-seronegative. V usage is TRBV27 and J usage is TRBJ2-1; D gene uncertain. Sequencing was performed on PBMCs. CDR3 coding DNA: TGTGCCAGCAGTTTATTTTTGGGCAGCAACTACAATGAGCAGTTCTTC. Protein sequence: CASSLFLGSNYNEQFF.